Below, 5 T cell receptor beta chains from the same sample are listed, as sequenced in a study of beta chain features in type 1 diabetes. These receptors are not linked to any known antigen. Notes on the study in general: Among all four CD4+ subsets, Type 1 diabetes patients had TCRB CDR3s that were moderately but significantly shorter.

The entirety of the isolated RNA underwent reverse transcription, so expressed TCRB transcripts were sequenced. TCRdb's copy holds only in-frame clones and misses some; the assay was immunoSEQ multiplex PCR. The table has roughly 28,000 clones, 45% to 65% seen once. Input material: Tregs from blood. The receptor source for this set is a woman between 18 and 29 years old with type 1 diabetes.

The chain employs TRBV7-2 and TRBJ2-1; 8 bases are a match to TRBD2. Trimming cost V 5 bases and J 6 bases; bases outside gene matches: 15. This CDR3 region has 17 residues. Germline V gene lookup returns CDR1 SGHTA and CDR2 FQGNSA. This CDR3 is CASSQGSLAGSGNEQFF. CDR3 in DNA: TGTGCCAGCAGCCAGGGTTCCTTAGCGGGATCTGGCAATGAGCAGTTCTTC.

The V and J genes are TRBV7-3 and TRBJ2-7, with TRBD2 matching over 12 bases. J lost 0 bases, V lost 5 bases, and 2 bases had no gene match. Germline V lookup: CDR1 SGHTA, CDR2 FQGTGA. CDR3 length: 15 amino acids. CDR3 bases: TGTGCCAGCAGCCTAGCGGGGGGGTCCTCCTACGAGCAGTACTTC. This gives the protein CASSLAGGSSYEQYF.

For the CDR3, the DNA is TGTGCCAGCACCCTCCGACGGTACAGGGGAGCTAACTATGGCTACACCTTC. This codes for CASTLRRYRGANYGYTF. This rearrangement joins TRBV11-1 to TRBJ1-2, with 7 bases lining up with TRBD1. The germline CDR1 and CDR2 sequences are SGHAT and FQDESV (reference sequence). There are 17 residues in the CDR3. V lost 7 bases to trimming and J lost 0 bases; unmatched junction nucleotides: 14.

The rearrangement uses TRBV29-1 and TRBJ1-1; TRBD1 matches at 9 bases. V dropped 6 bases and J dropped 1; count of bases not matched to a gene: 3. This CDR3 is built from 13 residues. Looked up from germline, CDR1 is SQVTM and CDR2 is ANQGSEA. CDR3 nucleotides: TGCAGCGTGCTGGACAGGGGGAACACTGAAGCTTTCTTT. It translates to CSVLDRGNTEAFF.

This clone was seen once. The J gene is TRBJ2-1, the V gene TRBV10-1, with a weak D call TRBD2 (5 bases). V gave up 1 base and J gave up 6 bases, with 16 bases separating them. Germline lookup yields CDR1 WNHNN and CDR2 SYGVQD (reference sequence). The CDR3 loop spans 16 amino acids. As DNA, the CDR3 is TGCGCCAGCAGTGAGTTTGAACCCCCTAGCAGCAATGAGCAGTTCTTC. Protein sequence: CASSEFEPPSSNEQFF.